The source of this T cell receptor beta chain is a study of blood T cells in healthy people across ages. Study context: Template switching recovered approximately one barcoded beta molecule for every two T cells.

Using a J-beta primer mix together with a sample-barcoded 5' primer, a second PCR was run for roughly 7 to 11 cycles. Each TCR beta cDNA got a 12-nucleotide random molecular identifier. TCRdb re-analysed the 5' RACE reads in MiXCR, keeping a single row per CDR3 protein. The sample comprises 1.4 million or so distinct CDR3 sequences, 42% of which are singletons, and about 4% rests with the top ten. The ends were cut back, 5 bases at V and 5 bases at J, with 9 bases in the middle. This CDR3 is built from 13 residues. CDR1 and CDR2 (germline): MGHRA, YSYEKL. This clonotype was detected only once. The V gene is TRBV4-1, the J gene TRBJ2-2; D is perhaps TRBD2 (5 bases). This clonotype originated in a woman aged 18-29 years in good health. Sequenced: blood. CDR3 DNA sequence: TGCGCCAGCAGCACCGGACTGACCGGGGAGCTGTTTTTT. Protein: CASSTGLTGELFF.